The present TCR beta chain was sequenced within a study of OX40 agonist ivuxolimab in advanced cancers. Using immunoSEQ multiplex PCR, the repertoire was profiled, and TCRdb retains in-frame clones only, with some absent. The sample lists roughly 60,000 clones; about 86% were seen once. The length of the CDR3 is 13 residues. The junction had 3 bases not matched to a gene; V was cut back by 7 bases and J by 2 bases. Germline V CDR1 and CDR2: MNHEY, SVGAGI. The sample consisted of CD4+ or CD8+ T cells sorted from blood, taken in a trial of the OX40 agonist ivuxolimab. This chain connects TRBV6-5 to TRBJ2-5, with 8 bases fitting TRBD1. This receptor was obtained from an adult with an advanced solid tumor such as melanoma, head and neck, liver or kidney cancer. The CDR3 DNA follows: TGTGCCAGCACCGGGACAGGTCAAGAGACCCAGTACTTC. Residues: CASTGTGQETQYF.